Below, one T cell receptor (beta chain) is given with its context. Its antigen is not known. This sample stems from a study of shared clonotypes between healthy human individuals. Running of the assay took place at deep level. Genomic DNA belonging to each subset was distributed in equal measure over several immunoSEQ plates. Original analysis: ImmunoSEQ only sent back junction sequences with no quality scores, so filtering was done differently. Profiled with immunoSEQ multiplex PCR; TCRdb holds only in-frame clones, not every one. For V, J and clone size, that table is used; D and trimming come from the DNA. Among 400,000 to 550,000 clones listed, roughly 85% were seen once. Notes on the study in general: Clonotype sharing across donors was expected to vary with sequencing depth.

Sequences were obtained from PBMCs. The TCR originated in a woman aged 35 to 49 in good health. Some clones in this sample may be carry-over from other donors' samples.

The CDR3: CASSFWTGTDEKLFF. CDR3 sequence (DNA): TGCGCCAGCAGCTTCTGGACCGGGACAGATGAAAAACTGTTTTTT. This chain links TRBV5-1 with TRBJ1-4; 7 positions match TRBD1. Germline V gene lookup returns CDR1 SGHRS and CDR2 YFSETQ. Trimming took 2 bases from V and 6 from J; bases not matched to a gene: 7. CDR3 length: 15 residues.